The 30 T cell receptor beta chains in this list originate from one sample, sequenced in a study of human T cells and chemical hapten exposure. TCRdb used MiXCR to reprocess the RACE reads, holding one entry per CDR3 protein. The data show 89,000 or so distinct CDR3 sequences, less than 8.5% seen once. Noted time point: patch test 2, 6 weeks after DPC sensitization. Specified treatment: therapeutic diphenylcyclopropenone sensitization with weekly scalp DPC. Source: whole blood, taken in connection with sensitization to the hapten diphenylcyclopropenone (DPC). These receptors were taken from a woman younger than 45 with alopecia areata. Some clones in this sample may be carry-over from other donors' samples.

This clonotype has a count of ten or more. This chain uses TRBV18 with TRBJ2-7, with 7 bases identical to TRBD1. Germline loops: CDR1 KGHSH, CDR2 LQKENI. The CDR3 contains 16 residues. Trimming took 3 bases from V and 0 from J; bases not matched to a gene: 8. The DNA for the CDR3 is TGTGCCAGCTCACCGAGGACAGGAGGCCGCTCCTACGAGCAGTACTTC. It translates to CASSPRTGGRSYEQYF.

At least ten counts were recorded for this clonotype. The chain couples TRBV9 to TRBJ2-5; tentatively, D is TRBD2 (5 bases). The V end was cut by 2 bases, the J end by 1 base, with 6 bases between. Germline CDR1 is SGDLS and CDR2 is YYNGEE. The CDR3 loop spans 13 amino acids. The CDR3 bases are TGTGCCAGCAGCGTGCGGGCCCAAGAGACCCAGTACTTC. Encoded protein: CASSVRAQETQYF.

There are many counts of this clonotype. The CDR3 sequence is CASSPYLALEQYF. DNA for the CDR3: TGTGCCAGCAGCCCGTATCTCGCCCTGGAGCAGTACTTC. The gene calls are TRBV13 and TRBJ2-7; no clear D gene. This CDR3 has 13 amino acids. Trimming took off 5 bases at V and 7 bases at J, with 15 bases between the two ends. Germline V gene lookup returns CDR1 PRHDT and CDR2 FYEKMQ (reference sequence).

This clonotype was recorded at least ten times. The CDR3 nucleotides are TGTGCCAGCAGTTTAGGGCAGGGCTATGGCTACACCTTC. Its protein is CASSLGQGYGYTF. The chain is built from TRBV12-3 or TRBV12-4 and TRBJ1-2; D might be TRBD1 (5 bases). V was trimmed by 1 base and J by 4 bases, leaving 7 bases between them. The CDR3 loop spans 13 amino acids.

This clonotype was seen ten or more times. The chain carries TRBV12-5 and TRBJ1-1; 9 bases fit TRBD1. This CDR3 has 15 amino acids. J gave up 1 base and V 4 bases, and 4 bases lay outside the gene matches. Germline CDR1 reads LGHNT; CDR2 reads FRNRAP. CDR3 bases: TGTGCTAGTGGTTCTACAGGGGGCACGAACACTGAAGCTTTCTTT. Translated, it gives CASGSTGGTNTEAFF.

This clonotype was observed many times. J is TRBJ2-3 and V is TRBV6-2 or TRBV6-3; the match to TRBD2 covers 9 bases. Germline CDR1 and CDR2: MNHEY and SVGEGT. Losses at the gene ends were 6 bases for V and 0 bases for J; bases not matched to a gene: 10. CDR3 length: 17 residues. The DNA of the CDR3 is TGTGCCAGCAGCCAAGCGGGGGGAGACTTTAGCACAGATACGCAGTATTTT. Residues: CASSQAGGDFSTDTQYF.

This clonotype has more than one count but fewer than ten. This sequence joins TRBV20-1 and TRBJ2-1; 7 bases agree with TRBD1. The V and J ends lost 4 bases and 0 bases, in that order; junction bases with no gene match: 9. CDR1 and CDR2 (germline): DFQATT, SNEGSKA (reference sequence). CDR3 length: 16 residues. CDR3 sequence: CSAITGQAISYNEQFF. CDR3 DNA sequence: TGCAGTGCTATAACTGGACAGGCAATCTCCTACAATGAGCAGTTCTTC.

For this clonotype: A much larger clone lies one base from this, so it may be a read error. This sequence joins TRBV20-1 and TRBJ1-5; the D is unclear. The CDR3 totals 12 residues. CDR1 and CDR2 from the germline V gene are DFQATT and SNEGSKA (reference sequence). Here the CDR3 reads CSATSSNQPQNF. The CDR3 DNA sequence: TGCAGTGCTACCTCAAGCAATCAGCCCCAGAATTTT.

This clonotype was picked up many times. The chain links TRBV10-3 to TRBJ1-2; 7 bases line up with TRBD1. J gave up 5 bases and V 6 bases, and 12 bases lay outside the gene matches. The CDR3 is made up of 15 amino acids. Germline-derived CDR1 and CDR2 are ENHRY and SYGVKD. The DNA of the CDR3 is TGTGCCATCAGGGGACAGCTCTCTTCTCTTTATGGCTACACCTTC. Translating gives CAIRGQLSSLYGYTF.

This clonotype occurred many times. This chain joins TRBV29-1 and TRBJ2-5; 8 bases are shared with TRBD2. The CDR3 is 14 amino acids. After removal of 5 bases from V and 5 bases from J, the junction contained 10 bases not matched to a gene. The germline CDR1 and CDR2 sequences are SQVTM and ANQGSEA. In DNA form, the CDR3 reads TGCAGCGTTTATGGGACTAGAAGGGAGGAGACCCAGTACTTC. It encodes CSVYGTRREETQYF. The full variable domain, its missing parts supplied by reference TRBV29-1 and TRBJ2-5, is SAVISQKPSRDICQRGTSLTIQCQVDSQVTMMFWYRQQPGQSLTLIATANQGSEATYESGFVIDKFPISRPNLTFSTLTVSNMSPEDSSIYLCSVYGTRREETQYFGPGTRLLVL.

The DNA for the CDR3 is TGTGCCAGCAGCTTAGCCGTAGCGGGACAGAGACGGATTTCAAACACCATATATTTT. This encodes CASSLAVAGQRRISNTIYF. The chain recombines TRBV7-9 with TRBJ1-3, with TRBD1 identical over 7 bases. The length of the CDR3 is 19 residues. Trimming at V came to 0 bases and at J to 6 bases, leaving 17 bases not matched to a gene. The germline CDR1 and CDR2 sequences are SEHNR and FQNEAQ (reference sequence).

The chain has TRBV12-3 or TRBV12-4 and TRBJ1-4, with 7 bases aligning to TRBD1. V gave up 5 bases and J gave up 10 bases; unmatched junction bases: 10. The CDR3 runs 14 residues. The CDR3 loop reads CASSPTGSSGKLFF. The CDR3 coding sequence is TGTGCCAGCAGTCCGACAGGGAGTTCTGGAAAACTGTTTTTT.

This chain links TRBV6-5 with TRBJ1-1; 7 bases align to TRBD1. In germline, CDR1 is MNHEY, CDR2 SVGAGI. The CDR3 extends over 15 amino acids. The J segment lost 0 bases and the V segment lost 2 bases, leaving 3 bases of the junction unmatched. CDR3 loop: CASSYAGTVNTEAFF. In DNA, the CDR3 is TGTGCCAGCAGTTACGCCGGGACAGTGAACACTGAAGCTTTCTTT.

The chain has TRBV25-1 and TRBJ1-1; 7 positions agree with TRBD1. Germline V gives CDR1 MGHDK, CDR2 SYGVNS. The CDR3 covers 17 residues. After removal of 4 bases from V and 3 bases from J, the junction contained 14 bases not matched to a gene. CDR3 DNA sequence: TGTGCCAGCAGTGGGGCCTTTGTACAGGGGTTGTACACTGAAGCTTTCTTT. Amino acid sequence: CASSGAFVQGLYTEAFF.

Of note for this clonotype: Just one base apart from a much larger clone, this may be a read error. The chain employs TRBV7-9 and TRBJ1-5; D is ambiguous. CDR3 length equals 13 residues. Looked up from germline, CDR1 is SEHNR and CDR2 is FQNEAQ (reference sequence). CDR3: CAISLGLDQPQHF. DNA of the CDR3: TGTGCCATCAGCCTAGGCTTAGATCAGCCCCAGCATTTT.

This clonotype was observed a handful of times. The chain employs TRBV7-2 and TRBJ2-3; D is ambiguous. CDR1 and CDR2 from the germline V gene are SGHTA and FQGNSA. The CDR3 spans 15 residues. V lost 1 base, J lost 1 base, and 9 bases lay in between. CDR3 DNA sequence: TGTGCCAGCAGCTTAGGAGCAATCGGCACAGATACGCAGTATTTT. As protein: CASSLGAIGTDTQYF.

The rearrangement uses TRBV7-9 and TRBJ1-1; D gene uncertain. The CDR3 has 13 amino acids. The ends were cut back, 1 base at V and 4 bases at J, with 7 bases in the middle. CDR1 is SEHNR, CDR2 FQNEAQ, per germline (reference sequence). CDR3 loop: CASSLVGSTEAFF. DNA of the CDR3: TGTGCCAGCAGCTTAGTAGGGAGCACTGAAGCTTTCTTT.

The sample holds many counts of this clonotype. The chain is built from TRBV6-5 and TRBJ2-3; 8 bases are a match to TRBD1. Germline values: CDR1 MNHEY, CDR2 SVGAGI. CDR3 size: 13 residues. J lost 6 bases, V lost 5 bases, and 4 bases had no gene match. The CDR3 DNA sequence: TGTGCCAGCAGTACAGGGGGTTGGGATACGCAGTATTTT. Its protein is CASSTGGWDTQYF.

CDR3 in amino acids: CASSKADTDTQYF. The CDR3 DNA sequence: TGTGCCAGCAGCAAAGCAGACACAGATACGCAGTATTTT. The chain uses TRBV3-1 and TRBJ2-3; the D is unclear. CDR3 length: 13 residues. Trimming shortened V by 5 bases and J by 2 bases, and 8 bases separated the two germline ends. Germline V gene lookup returns CDR1 LGHDT and CDR2 YNNKEL (reference sequence).

This clonotype was counted ten times or more. The chain couples TRBV7-2 to TRBJ1-5, with a weak D call TRBD1 (5 bases). Germline CDR1 is SGHTA and CDR2 is FQGNSA. Trimming pared 1 base from V and 5 bases from J, leaving 6 bases between. The CDR3 loop spans 13 amino acids. The CDR3 is CASSLVRDQPQHF. The CDR3 coding sequence is TGTGCCAGCAGCTTAGTCAGGGATCAGCCCCAGCATTTT.

This clonotype occurred a few times. The chain links TRBV9 to TRBJ1-2; D possibly corresponds to TRBD1 (6 bases). Deletions cut 3 bases from V and 8 bases from J, with 14 bases between. The CDR3 sequence is 13 residues long. CDR1 is SGDLS, CDR2 YYNGEE, per germline. In DNA, the CDR3 is TGTGCCAGCAGCGCGAAAAGACAGGACGGCTACACCTTC. As protein: CASSAKRQDGYTF.

The chain carries TRBV12-3 or TRBV12-4 and TRBJ1-1, with 7 bases fitting TRBD1. CDR3 length: 14 residues. Unmatched junction bases numbered 8, after V lost 7 bases and J lost 3 bases. CDR3 sequence (DNA): TGTGCCAGCAACCGACAGGGTCCCTACACTGAAGCTTTCTTT. Amino acids: CASNRQGPYTEAFF.

This clonotype was detected many times. The chain's CDR3 is CASSTAGTGSIRNTEAFF. The CDR3, as DNA: TGTGCCAGCAGTACGGCCGGGACAGGGTCGATCAGGAACACTGAAGCTTTCTTT. The chain joins TRBV27 to TRBJ1-1; the match to TRBD1 covers 9 bases. Germline trimming cut 5 bases from V and 1 base from J; bases unmatched to any gene: 14. Germline V gene lookup returns CDR1 MNHEY and CDR2 SMNVEV (reference sequence). CDR3 length: 18 amino acids.

V and J are TRBV27 and TRBJ2-7, with 9 bases lining up with TRBD2. Germline values: CDR1 MNHEY, CDR2 SMNVEV (reference sequence). There are 15 residues in the CDR3. The ends lost 2 bases at V and 2 bases at J; junction bases unmatched: 4. DNA for the CDR3: TGTGCCAGCAGTTTACTAGCGGGGAATACCTACGAGCAGTACTTC. Residues: CASSLLAGNTYEQYF.

This clonotype was counted at least ten times. J is TRBJ1-1 and V is TRBV7-2, with 9 nucleotides matching TRBD1. The CDR3 loop spans 14 amino acids. Germline V gene lookup returns CDR1 SGHTA and CDR2 FQGNSA. V shed 5 bases, J shed 1 base, and the junction held 2 bases outside the gene matches. The CDR3 protein is CASSGGQGNTEAFF. As DNA, the CDR3 is TGTGCCAGCAGCGGGGGACAGGGGAACACTGAAGCTTTCTTT.

This clonotype was seen a few times. At one of its ends the junction is not consistent with the germline gene, which may arise from a read error. The rearrangement links TRBV20-1 to TRBJ2-4; D might be TRBD2 (6 bases). CDR3 length: 15 residues. CDR1 is DFQATT, CDR2 SNEGSKA, per germline (reference sequence). The CDR3 protein is CSAVEVRGARNIQYF. The CDR3 DNA sequence: TGCAGTGCCGTCGAGGTGCGGGGAGCCAGAAACATTCAGTACTTC.

The rearrangement joins TRBV7-9 to TRBJ2-2; D is unclear. The germline V and J ends were trimmed by 7 bases and 8 bases, with 17 bases remaining between them. The germline V gene has CDR1 SEHNR and CDR2 FQNEAQ (reference sequence). This CDR3 contains 14 residues. CDR3 loop: CASTGSPLGGELFF. In DNA, the CDR3 is TGTGCCAGCACTGGGTCACCCCTGGGAGGGGAGCTGTTTTTT. Drawing the rest from reference TRBV7-9 and TRBJ2-2, the complete variable domain is DTGVSQNPRHKITKRGQNVTFRCDPISEHNRLYWYRQTLGQGPEFLTYFQNEAQLEKSRLLSDRFSAERPKGSFSTLEIQRTEQGDSAMYLCASTGSPLGGELFFGEGSRLTVL.

V and J are TRBV12-3 or TRBV12-4 and TRBJ1-2; tentatively, D is TRBD1 (5 bases). The V gene lost 3 bases and the J gene lost 2 bases, with 10 bases spanning the gap. The CDR3 is 14 residues long. CDR3 nucleotides: TGTGCCAGCAGTTTGTTAGACAGAAACTATGGCTACACCTTC. This codes for CASSLLDRNYGYTF.

The V and J genes are TRBV20-1 and TRBJ2-1, with TRBD2 identical over 8 bases. Unmatched junction bases numbered 12, after V lost 2 bases and J lost 6 bases. CDR3 size: 16 residues. Germline CDR1 reads DFQATT; CDR2 reads SNEGSKA (reference sequence). CDR3: CSARNSRGAHINEQFF. The CDR3 DNA sequence: TGCAGTGCTAGAAACTCGCGGGGGGCACATATCAATGAGCAGTTCTTC.

This clonotype was seen ten or more times. CDR3 sequence (DNA): TGTGCCAGCAGCTATCCAGATACGCAGTATTTT. Its protein product is CASSYPDTQYF. The chain carries TRBV7-9 and TRBJ2-3, with no clear D. The V end was cut by 4 bases, the J end by 4 bases, with 3 bases between. Germline CDR1 reads SEHNR; CDR2 reads FQNEAQ (reference sequence). The CDR3 is made up of 11 amino acids.